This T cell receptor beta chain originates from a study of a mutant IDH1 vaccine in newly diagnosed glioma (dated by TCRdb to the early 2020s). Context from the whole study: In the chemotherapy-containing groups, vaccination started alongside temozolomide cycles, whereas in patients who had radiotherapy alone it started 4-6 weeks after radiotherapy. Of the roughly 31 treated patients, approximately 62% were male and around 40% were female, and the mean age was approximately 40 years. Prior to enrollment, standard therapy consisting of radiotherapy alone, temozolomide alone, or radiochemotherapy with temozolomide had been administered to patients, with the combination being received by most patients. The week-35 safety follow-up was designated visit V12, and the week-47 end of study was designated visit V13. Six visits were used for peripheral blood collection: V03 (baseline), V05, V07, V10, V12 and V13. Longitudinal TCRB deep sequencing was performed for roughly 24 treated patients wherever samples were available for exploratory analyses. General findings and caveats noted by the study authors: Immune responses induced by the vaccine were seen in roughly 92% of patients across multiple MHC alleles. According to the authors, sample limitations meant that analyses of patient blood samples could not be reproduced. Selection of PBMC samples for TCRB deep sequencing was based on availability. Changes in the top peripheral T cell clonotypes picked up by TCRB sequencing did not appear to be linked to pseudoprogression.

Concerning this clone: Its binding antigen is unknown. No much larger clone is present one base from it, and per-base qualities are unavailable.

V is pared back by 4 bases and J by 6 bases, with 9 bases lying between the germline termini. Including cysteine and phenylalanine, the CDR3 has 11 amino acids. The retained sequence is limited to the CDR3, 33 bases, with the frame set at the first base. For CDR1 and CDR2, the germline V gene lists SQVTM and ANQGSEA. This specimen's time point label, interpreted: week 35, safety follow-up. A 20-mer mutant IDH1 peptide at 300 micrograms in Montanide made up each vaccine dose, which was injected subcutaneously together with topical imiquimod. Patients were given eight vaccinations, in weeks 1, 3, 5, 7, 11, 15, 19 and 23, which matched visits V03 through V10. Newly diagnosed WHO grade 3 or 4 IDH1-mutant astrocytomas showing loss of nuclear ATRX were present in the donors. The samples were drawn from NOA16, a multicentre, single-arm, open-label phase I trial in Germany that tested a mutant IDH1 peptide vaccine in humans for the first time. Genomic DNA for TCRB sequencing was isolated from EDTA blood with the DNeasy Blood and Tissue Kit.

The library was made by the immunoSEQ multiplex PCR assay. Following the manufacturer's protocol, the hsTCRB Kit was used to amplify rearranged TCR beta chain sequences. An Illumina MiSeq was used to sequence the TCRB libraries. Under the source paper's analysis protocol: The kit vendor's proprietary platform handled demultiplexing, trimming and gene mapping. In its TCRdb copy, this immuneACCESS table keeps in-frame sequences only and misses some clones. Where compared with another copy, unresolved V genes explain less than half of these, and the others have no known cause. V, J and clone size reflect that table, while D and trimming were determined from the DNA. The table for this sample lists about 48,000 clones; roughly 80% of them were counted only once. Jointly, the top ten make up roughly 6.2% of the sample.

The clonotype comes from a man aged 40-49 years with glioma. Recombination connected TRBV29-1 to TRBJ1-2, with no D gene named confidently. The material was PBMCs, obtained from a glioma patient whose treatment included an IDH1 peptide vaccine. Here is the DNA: TGCAGCGTTGTTTCCGGGAATGGCTACACCTTC. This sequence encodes CSVVSGNGYTF.